The rows below give T cell receptor beta chains drawn from one sample of a study of T-cell memory formation after mild COVID-19. In TCRdb, the 5' RACE reads were re-called with MiXCR into one record per CDR3 protein. This table holds some 200,000 distinct CDR3 sequences, around a fifth found once. Material: PBMCs or a T cell subset sorted from them (not recorded which). Receptors were obtained from an adult woman who had mild COVID-19 (a few samples of this study predate the infection). Cell type and time point are not known. Both conserved end residues are part of each CDR3. The D gene is left open where the match is weak. Where a row states a size, it is once, few, many or the class of an expanded clone; other rows omit it.

d_gene	v_gene	j_gene	abundance	CDR3aa	CDR3nt
-	TRBV20-1	TRBJ1-1	-	CSARAMTGLFEAFF	TGCAGTGCTAGAGCCATGACAGGCTTATTTGAAGCTTTCTTT
-	TRBV6-5	TRBJ1-1	few	CASSYESLNTEAFF	TGTGCCAGCAGTTACGAGTCGCTAAACACTGAAGCTTTCTTT
TRBD2	TRBV4-1	TRBJ2-1	few	CASSRGGLPDEQFF	TGCGCCAGCAGCCGCGGGGGGCTCCCAGATGAGCAGTTCTTC
-	TRBV7-9	TRBJ1-2	-	CASSVTGTSLGGYTF	TGTGCCAGCAGCGTCACCGGGACCTCCCTTGGAGGCTACACCTTC
-	TRBV7-8	TRBJ2-1	-	CASSLAEGAAYNEQFF	TGTGCCAGCAGCTTAGCGGAGGGAGCGGCATACAATGAGCAGTTCTTC
-	TRBV7-2	TRBJ2-1	-	CASTSSNEQFF	TGTGCCAGCACCTCTAGTAATGAGCAGTTCTTC
TRBD1	TRBV6-5	TRBJ2-6	few	CATSPAVQGASGANVLTF	TGTGCCACCTCCCCAGCCGTGCAGGGGGCATCTGGGGCCAACGTCCTGACTTTC
TRBD2	TRBV7-2	TRBJ2-5	-	CASSYFSGGRGETQYF	TGTGCCAGCAGCTATTTTTCTGGCGGGAGGGGGGAGACCCAGTACTTC
TRBD2	TRBV5-6	TRBJ2-7	-	CASSLVGTSDEQYF	TGTGCCAGCAGCTTGGTAGGGACTAGCGACGAGCAGTACTTC
-	TRBV7-9	TRBJ2-2	few	CASSAPAGELFF	TGTGCCAGCAGCGCCCCGGCCGGGGAGCTGTTTTTT
-	TRBV15	TRBJ2-1	few	CATSRDRAGSYNEQFF	TGTGCCACCAGCAGAGACCGGGCGGGATCCTACAATGAGCAGTTCTTC
TRBD2	TRBV10-3	TRBJ2-3	-	CAISEGTSGFTDTQYF	TGTGCCATCAGTGAGGGGACTAGCGGTTTCACAGATACGCAGTATTTT
-	TRBV4-1	TRBJ1-1	few	CASSQARGQYTEAFF	TGCGCCAGCAGCCAGGCCCGCGGACAGTACACTGAAGCTTTCTTT
TRBD2	TRBV6-4	TRBJ2-3	few	CASGTSGGTTDTQYF	TGTGCCAGCGGGACTAGCGGGGGAACCACAGATACGCAGTATTTT
-	TRBV5-1	TRBJ2-1	few	CASSSRLDYNEQFF	TGCGCCAGCAGCTCTCGGCTAGACTACAATGAGCAGTTCTTC
-	TRBV5-8	TRBJ2-7	-	CASSHGATGEQYF	TGTGCCAGCAGCCACGGGGCTACGGGGGAGCAGTACTTC
TRBD1	TRBV6-2/TRBV6-3	TRBJ1-5	-	CASSYYRDRGLQGPNQPQHF	TGTGCCAGCAGTTACTACCGGGACAGGGGGCTCCAAGGGCCCAATCAGCCCCAGCATTTT
TRBD1	TRBV7-9	TRBJ1-1	-	CASSPDRGGAEAFF	TGTGCCAGCAGCCCTGACAGGGGAGGGGCTGAAGCTTTCTTT
-	TRBV6-2/TRBV6-3	TRBJ2-5	-	CASSYPETQYF	TGTGCCAGCAGTTACCCTGAGACCCAGTACTTC
-	TRBV3-1	TRBJ1-3	-	CASSQDQGAGNTIYF	TGTGCCAGCAGCCAAGATCAAGGGGCTGGAAACACCATATATTTT
-	TRBV27	TRBJ2-3	-	CASSSLEVGFVTDTQYF	TGTGCCAGCAGTTCCCTCGAGGTGGGGTTTGTCACAGATACGCAGTATTTT
-	TRBV12-3/TRBV12-4	TRBJ1-1	-	CASSFVLYTEAFF	TGTGCCAGCAGTTTCGTCCTGTACACTGAAGCTTTCTTT
-	TRBV12-3/TRBV12-4	TRBJ2-7	-	CASSLLQSSYEQYF	TGTGCCAGCAGTTTATTACAGAGCTCCTACGAGCAGTACTTC
-	TRBV15	TRBJ2-1	-	CATSPRGGGMNEQFF	TGTGCCACCAGCCCCCGGGGAGGGGGAATGAATGAGCAGTTCTTC
TRBD1	TRBV4-1	TRBJ1-5	few	CASSQTGESNQPQHF	TGCGCCAGCAGCCAAACAGGGGAAAGCAATCAGCCCCAGCATTTT
TRBD2	TRBV6-4	TRBJ2-1	-	CASSDSGLAGGGEQFF	TGTGCCAGCAGTGACTCGGGACTAGCGGGAGGTGGTGAGCAGTTCTTC
TRBD1	TRBV7-9	TRBJ2-1	-	CASSLARDRGMIF	TGTGCCAGCAGCTTAGCGAGGGACAGGGGGATGATCTTC
TRBD1	TRBV7-9	TRBJ2-7	few	CASSGSGQGHEQYF	TGTGCCAGCAGCGGCTCGGGACAGGGACACGAGCAGTACTTC
-	TRBV7-9	TRBJ1-4	few	CASSIGTQSNEKLFF	TGTGCCAGCAGCATTGGGACGCAGAGCAATGAAAAACTGTTTTTT
-	TRBV29-1	TRBJ2-1	few	CSVARGEDEQFF	TGCAGCGTAGCAAGAGGGGAGGATGAGCAGTTCTTC
-	TRBV13	TRBJ2-1	-	CASSLGFAETTYNEQFF	TGTGCCAGCAGCTTAGGCTTTGCGGAGACCACCTACAATGAGCAGTTCTTC
-	TRBV7-9	TRBJ1-1	few	CASSLTGPNTEAFF	TGTGCCAGCAGCCTAACAGGACCGAACACTGAAGCTTTCTTT
TRBD2	TRBV9	TRBJ2-3	many	CASSVEFWGAGRRPPDTQYF	TGTGCCAGCAGCGTAGAGTTTTGGGGAGCGGGAAGGCGCCCACCAGATACGCAGTATTTT
TRBD1	TRBV29-1	TRBJ2-3	-	CSVEGDRGYSGESQYF	TGCAGCGTTGAGGGGGACAGGGGGTACTCCGGAGAGTCGCAGTATTTT
-	TRBV19	TRBJ1-1	-	CASSITGLGEEAFF	TGTGCCAGTAGTATCACGGGGCTCGGGGAGGAAGCTTTCTTT
-	TRBV27	TRBJ2-7	few	CASSLQLSYEQYF	TGTGCCAGCAGTTTACAGCTCTCCTACGAGCAGTACTTC
TRBD2	TRBV20-1	TRBJ2-1	-	CSARDLAGEPNEQFF	TGCAGTGCTAGAGACCTAGCGGGAGAGCCCAATGAGCAGTTCTTC
TRBD1	TRBV7-9	TRBJ2-7	few	CASSSNRGEQYF	TGTGCCAGCAGCTCAAACAGGGGCGAGCAGTACTTC
TRBD2	TRBV29-1	TRBJ2-7	-	CSVLSETSVNEQYF	TGCAGCGTTCTGTCCGAGACTAGCGTGAACGAGCAGTACTTC
TRBD2	TRBV29-1	TRBJ2-5	-	CSVDTGLAGRETQYF	TGCAGCGTTGATACGGGACTAGCAGGGAGGGAGACCCAGTACTTC
-	TRBV5-1	TRBJ2-5	-	CASSFTFLGRQETQYF	TGCGCCAGCAGCTTCACCTTTTTGGGGCGGCAAGAGACCCAGTACTTC
TRBD2	TRBV7-9	TRBJ2-1	-	CASSLAFPSGHEQFF	TGTGCCAGCAGCTTAGCTTTCCCTAGCGGCCATGAGCAGTTCTTC
TRBD2	TRBV12-3/TRBV12-4	TRBJ2-3	few	CASSSLSGISTDTQYF	TGTGCCAGCAGCTCCCTTAGCGGGATTAGCACAGATACGCAGTATTTT
-	TRBV4-2	TRBJ2-7	-	CASSQILSPTGSYEQYF	TGTGCCAGCAGCCAAATATTATCACCCACCGGATCCTACGAGCAGTACTTC
TRBD1	TRBV5-1	TRBJ1-2	-	CASSFGTGNYGYTF	TGCGCCAGCAGCTTCGGGACAGGGAACTATGGCTACACCTTC
-	TRBV19	TRBJ2-1	-	CASGSSMGAYNEQFF	TGTGCCAGTGGTTCCTCGATGGGAGCCTACAATGAGCAGTTCTTC
-	TRBV4-3	TRBJ2-5	-	CASSQGAGPQETQYF	TGCGCCAGCAGCCAGGGTGCAGGGCCTCAAGAGACCCAGTACTTC
TRBD2	TRBV29-1	TRBJ2-2	-	CSASGRAPGELFF	TGCAGCGCTAGCGGGAGGGCCCCCGGGGAGCTGTTTTTT
TRBD2	TRBV7-9	TRBJ2-7	-	CASSLTSGIHSYEQYF	TGTGCCAGCAGCTTAACTAGCGGGATTCACTCCTACGAGCAGTACTTC
-	TRBV4-3	TRBJ1-1	-	CASSQDATNTEAFF	TGCGCCAGCAGCCAAGATGCCACGAACACTGAAGCTTTCTTT
-	TRBV7-9	TRBJ1-1	few	CASNQGGDRAFF	TGTGCCAGCAACCAAGGGGGGGATCGAGCTTTCTTT
-	TRBV6-5	TRBJ1-4	few	CASSYLRVPREKLFF	TGTGCCAGCAGTTACCTACGGGTTCCTAGGGAAAAACTGTTTTTT
-	TRBV3-1	TRBJ2-1	few	CASSQDLVHEQFF	TGTGCCAGCAGCCAAGATCTGGTCCATGAGCAGTTCTTC
TRBD2	TRBV4-3	TRBJ2-1	few	CASSKGTSGSSYNEQFF	TGCGCCAGCAGCAAGGGGACTAGCGGGAGTTCCTACAATGAGCAGTTCTTC
-	TRBV12-3/TRBV12-4	TRBJ2-1	few	CASRSDEQFF	TGTGCCAGCCGTTCGGATGAGCAGTTCTTC
-	TRBV6-2/TRBV6-3	TRBJ2-6	many	CASSYGGSASGANVLTF	TGTGCCAGCAGTTACGGAGGGAGTGCCTCTGGGGCCAACGTCCTGACTTTC
TRBD1	TRBV27	TRBJ1-2	-	CASSTGTGSYTF	TGTGCCAGCAGCACCGGGACAGGGTCCTACACCTTC
TRBD2	TRBV4-1	TRBJ2-5	few	CASSQDRLAGVPETQYF	TGCGCCAGCAGCCAAGATAGACTAGCGGGGGTTCCGGAGACCCAGTACTTC
TRBD1	TRBV5-1	TRBJ2-7	-	CASGPGTGAYEQYF	TGCGCCAGCGGGCCCGGGACAGGGGCCTACGAGCAGTACTTC
-	TRBV27	TRBJ1-1	few	CASSVRGPLNTEAFF	TGTGCCAGCAGTGTCCGCGGCCCCCTGAACACTGAAGCTTTCTTT